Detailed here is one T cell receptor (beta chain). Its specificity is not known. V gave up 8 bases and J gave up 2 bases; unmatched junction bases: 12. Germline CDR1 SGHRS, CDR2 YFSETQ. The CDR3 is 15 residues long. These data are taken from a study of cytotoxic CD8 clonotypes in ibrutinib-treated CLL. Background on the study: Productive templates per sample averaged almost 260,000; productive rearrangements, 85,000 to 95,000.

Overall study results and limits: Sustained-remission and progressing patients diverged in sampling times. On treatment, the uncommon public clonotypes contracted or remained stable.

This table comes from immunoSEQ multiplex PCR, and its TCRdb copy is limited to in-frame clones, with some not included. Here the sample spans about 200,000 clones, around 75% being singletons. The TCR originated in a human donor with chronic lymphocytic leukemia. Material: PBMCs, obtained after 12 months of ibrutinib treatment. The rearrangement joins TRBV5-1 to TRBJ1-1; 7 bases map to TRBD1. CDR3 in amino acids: CASYRGGSINTEAFF. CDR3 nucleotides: TGCGCCAGTTACCGAGGGGGCTCCATCAACACTGAAGCTTTCTTT.